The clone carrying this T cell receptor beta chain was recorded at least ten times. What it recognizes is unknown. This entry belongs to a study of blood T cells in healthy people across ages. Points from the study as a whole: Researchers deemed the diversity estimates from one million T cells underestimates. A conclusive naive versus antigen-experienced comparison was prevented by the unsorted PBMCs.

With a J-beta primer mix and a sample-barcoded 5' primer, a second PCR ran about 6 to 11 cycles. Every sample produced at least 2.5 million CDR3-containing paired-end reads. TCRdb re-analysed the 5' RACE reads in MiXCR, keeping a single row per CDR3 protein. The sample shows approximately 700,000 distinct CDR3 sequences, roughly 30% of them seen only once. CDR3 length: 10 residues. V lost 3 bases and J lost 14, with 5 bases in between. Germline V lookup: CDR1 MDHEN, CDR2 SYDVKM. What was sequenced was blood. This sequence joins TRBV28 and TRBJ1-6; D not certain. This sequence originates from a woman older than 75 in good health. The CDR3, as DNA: TGTGCCAGCAGTTTCGAAACCCTCCACTTT. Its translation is CASSFETLHF.